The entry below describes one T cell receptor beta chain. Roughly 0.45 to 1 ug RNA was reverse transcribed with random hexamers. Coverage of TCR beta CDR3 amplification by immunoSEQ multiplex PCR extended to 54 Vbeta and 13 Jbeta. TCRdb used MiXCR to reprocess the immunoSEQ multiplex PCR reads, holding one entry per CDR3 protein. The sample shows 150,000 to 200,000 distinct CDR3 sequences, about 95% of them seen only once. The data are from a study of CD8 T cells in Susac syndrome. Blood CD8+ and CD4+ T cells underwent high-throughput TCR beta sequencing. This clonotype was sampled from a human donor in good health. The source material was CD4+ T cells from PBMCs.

CDR3 coding DNA: TGCAGTGCTAGAGGGCCCCGGGACAGGGAAAAACTGTTTTTT. Translation: CSARGPRDREKLFF. The rearrangement links TRBV20-1 to TRBJ1-4, with TRBD1 identical over 8 bases. Germline CDR1 reads DFQATT; CDR2 reads SNEGSKA (reference sequence). The CDR3 extends over 14 amino acids. After removal of 1 base from V and 8 bases from J, the junction contained 6 bases not matched to a gene.